The present entry profiles one T cell receptor beta chain with its context. Its target is unknown. The data derive from a study of T cell responses to AZD1222 COVID-19 vaccine. Overall study: Pooled together were second doses at about 4 or about 12 weeks. Study-wide results and caveats: Sampling that yielded the repertoires occurred only after the peak T cell response.

Deletions cut 5 bases from V and 0 bases from J, with 14 bases between. The germline gives CDR1 MGHRA, CDR2 YSYEKL. The CDR3 extends over 16 amino acids. The protocol was immunoSEQ multiplex PCR, while the TCRdb copy is restricted to in-frame clones and leaves out a portion. The table lists about 82,000 clones, around 89% of them singletons. The sequence derives from an adult in good health. The sample here was peripheral blood, taken on day 0 of AZD1222 vaccination. V gene TRBV4-1 combines with J gene TRBJ1-5, with TRBD1 as a possible D gene (5 bases). CDR3 sequence (DNA): TGCGCCAGCAGCTTGGACAAACTATATAGCAATCAGCCCCAGCATTTT. Residues: CASSLDKLYSNQPQHF.